These 25 T cell receptor beta chains came from one sample sequenced in a study of blood T cell repertoires in COVID-19. TCRdb keeps only in-frame clones here, not all; method: immunoSEQ multiplex PCR. The sample has a few hundred thousand clones, 70% to 90% seen once. The sample consisted of peripheral blood. These receptors were taken from a man between 60 and 70 years old with acute or convalescent COVID-19.

The chain recombines TRBV30 with TRBJ1-2; the D gene is possibly TRBD1 (5 bases). Trimming left V 0 bases short and J 6 bases short, with 8 bases between. The CDR3 runs to 12 residues. CDR1 is GTSNPN and CDR2 is SVGIG in the germline V gene (reference sequence). CDR3 in DNA: TGTGCCTGGAGTGTGGGACTGAATGGCTACACCTTC. It encodes CAWSVGLNGYTF.

This rearrangement joins TRBV20-1 to TRBJ1-5; TRBD1 aligns across 10 bases. CDR1 and CDR2 (germline): DFQATT, SNEGSKA (reference sequence). The CDR3 runs to 16 residues. Trimming removed 3 bases from V and 4 bases from J; junction bases left unmatched: 9. CDR3 sequence (DNA): TGCAGTGCTAGTCCCCCTGGGACAGGGGCGAATCAGCCCCAGCATTTT. This sequence encodes CSASPPGTGANQPQHF.

The chain combines TRBV7-2 with TRBJ1-6; no clear D gene. Trimming pared 4 bases from V and 6 bases from J, leaving 16 bases between. This CDR3 region has 16 residues. Germline assignment: CDR1 SGHTA and CDR2 FQGNSA. Written as DNA, the CDR3 is TGTGCCAGCAGCTCCCAAACCGGGAGTCCTAATTCACCCCTCCACTTT. It encodes CASSSQTGSPNSPLHF.

The chain recombines TRBV5-1 with TRBJ2-2, with a possible D match to TRBD1 (6 bases). V gave up 4 bases and J gave up 4 bases, with 14 bases separating them. This CDR3 comprises 15 residues. The germline V gene has CDR1 SGHRS and CDR2 YFSETQ. As DNA, the CDR3 is TGCGCCAGCAGCCTACGACAGGCTGTCACCGGGGAGCTGTTTTTT. It translates to CASSLRQAVTGELFF. The entire variable domain, with the rest obtained from reference TRBV5-1 and TRBJ2-2, is as follows: KAGVTQTPRYLIKTRGQQVTLSCSPISGHRSVSWYQQTPGQGLQFLFEYFSETQRNKGNFPGRFSGRQFSNSRSEMNVSTLELGDSALYLCASSLRQAVTGELFFGEGSRLTVL.

The J gene is TRBJ1-2, the V gene TRBV4-1; 9 bases map to TRBD1. The CDR3 spans 17 residues. The germline CDR1 and CDR2 sequences are MGHRA and YSYEKL. V shed 4 bases and J 2 bases; nucleotides not matched to a gene: 11. The CDR3 region has the DNA TGCGCCAGCAGCCCAAATGTAGGGGGACAGGGAAACTATGGCTACACCTTC. Translation: CASSPNVGGQGNYGYTF.

The J gene is TRBJ1-3, the V gene TRBV7-9; D is undetermined. The V and J ends lost 1 base and 0 bases respectively, with 16 bases between them. CDR1 is SEHNR and CDR2 is FQNEAQ in the germline V gene (reference sequence). CDR3 length: 18 amino acids. CDR3 sequence: CASSLDLGGGYSGNTIYF. The CDR3 bases are TGTGCCAGCAGCTTAGATCTTGGTGGCGGGTACTCTGGAAACACCATATATTTT.

The CDR3 nucleotides read TGTGCCAGCAGTTACGGGGGGACCAATCAGCCCCAGCATTTT. Protein sequence: CASSYGGTNQPQHF. This chain links TRBV6-2 or TRBV6-3 with TRBJ1-5; D is perhaps TRBD1 (5 bases). The CDR3 is made up of 14 amino acids. V lost 2 bases and J lost 3, with 8 bases in between. The germline CDR1 and CDR2 sequences are MNHEY and SVGEGT.

This chain joins TRBV19 and TRBJ2-3; the D call may be TRBD1 or TRBD2 (9 bases each). The CDR3 is made up of 23 amino acids. The V gene lost 2 bases and the J gene lost 0 bases, with 33 bases spanning the gap. In germline, CDR1 is LNHDA, CDR2 SQIVND (reference sequence). The CDR3 protein is CASSIRWTGVVVGGRGSTDTQYF. The CDR3 DNA sequence: TGTGCCAGTAGTATAAGGTGGACAGGGGTAGTGGTTGGCGGGAGGGGAAGCACAGATACGCAGTATTTT.

The chain is built from TRBV7-3 and TRBJ1-2; D is perhaps TRBD1 (6 bases). This CDR3 region has 13 residues. V lost 5 bases, J lost 8 bases, and 15 bases lay in between. CDR1 SGHTA and CDR2 FQGTGA come from the germline V gene. CDR3 coding DNA: TGTGCCAGCAGCCCCGGCAGGGGCGAGGGCTACACCTTC. Its translation: CASSPGRGEGYTF. The whole variable domain, remainder taken from reference TRBV7-3 and TRBJ1-2, is GAGVSQTPSNKVTEKGKYVELRCDPISGHTALYWYRQSLGQGPEFLIYFQGTGAADDSGLPNDRFFAVRPEGSVSTLKIQRTERGDSAVYLCASSPGRGEGYTFGSGTRLTVV.

The chain recombines TRBV4-3 with TRBJ2-7, with D unclear. The ends were cut back, 0 bases at V and 2 bases at J, with 14 bases in the middle. The CDR3 length is 16 residues. Germline V gene lookup returns CDR1 LGHNA and CDR2 YSLEER. The CDR3 DNA follows: TGCGCCAGCAGCCAAGAATGGGCAGGCGCAACCTACGAGCAGTACTTC. Translating it yields CASSQEWAGATYEQYF.

The V gene is TRBV7-9, the J gene TRBJ1-2; 11 nucleotides agree with TRBD1. The V gene's germline CDR1 is SEHNR and CDR2 FQNEAQ (reference sequence). Trimming at V came to 5 bases and at J to 8 bases, leaving 7 bases not matched to a gene. CDR3 length: 14 residues. The CDR3 bases are TGTGCCAGCAGCCCAGGACAGGGGGCGAAAGGCTACACCTTC. Its protein product is CASSPGQGAKGYTF.

The chain is built from TRBV6-5 and TRBJ2-7; TRBD1 matches at 10 bases. This CDR3 has 14 amino acids. The V segment lost 6 bases and the J segment 2 bases; nucleotides outside the gene matches: 4. The V gene's germline CDR1 is MNHEY and CDR2 SVGAGI. In DNA, the CDR3 is TGTGCCAGCAGAGGACAGGGGGTTCCCTACGAGCAGTACTTC. This codes for CASRGQGVPYEQYF.

The genes are TRBV28 and TRBJ1-1; D is ambiguous. CDR3 size: 13 residues. Trimming stripped 3 bases from V and 4 bases from J, with 9 bases between. The germline gives CDR1 MDHEN, CDR2 SYDVKM. The CDR3 nucleotides are TGTGCCAGCAGTTTTCGTCTTCCCACTGAAGCTTTCTTT. This gives the protein CASSFRLPTEAFF.

The chain links TRBV7-2 to TRBJ2-5; D might be TRBD2 (5 bases). Germline lookup yields CDR1 SGHTA and CDR2 FQGNSA. The CDR3 has 14 residues. Trimming took 4 bases from V and 2 from J, leaving 11 bases between them. The CDR3 here is CASSSRRGQETQYF. The CDR3 DNA sequence: TGTGCCAGCAGCTCCCGACGGGGTCAAGAGACCCAGTACTTC.

This rearrangement joins TRBV11-2 to TRBJ1-6, with TRBD1 matching 8 bases. The V and J ends lost 4 bases and 6 bases, in that order; junction bases with no gene match: 8. In germline, CDR1 is SGHAT, CDR2 FQNNGV. The CDR3 has 16 amino acids. The CDR3 protein is CASSSTRQGRNSPLHF. The CDR3 DNA reads as TGTGCCAGCAGCTCCACAAGACAGGGGCGTAATTCACCCCTCCACTTT. The full variable domain, rest sourced from reference TRBV11-2 and TRBJ1-6, is EAGVAQSPRYKIIEKRQSVAFWCNPISGHATLYWYQQILGQGPKLLIQFQNNGVVDDSQLPKDRFSAERLKGVDSTLKIQPAKLEDSAVYLCASSSTRQGRNSPLHFGNGTRLTVT.

The V and J genes are TRBV6-5 and TRBJ1-2; 8 positions match TRBD1. Germline lookup yields CDR1 MNHEY and CDR2 SVGAGI. The J segment lost 7 bases and the V segment lost 1 base, leaving 8 bases of the junction unmatched. There are 15 residues in the CDR3. The CDR3 is CASSYLQGVRSGYTF. The CDR3 DNA is TGTGCCAGCAGTTACTTACAGGGGGTTAGATCTGGCTACACCTTC.

This clone appeared a single time. The J gene is TRBJ2-5, the V gene TRBV7-3, with a tentative D call TRBD1 (5 bases). Trimming left V 5 bases short and J 5 bases short, with 18 bases between. CDR3 length: 15 residues. Germline V lookup: CDR1 SGHTA, CDR2 FQGTGA. CDR3 bases: TGTGCCAGCAGCCCCCTAACAGGTTCTGACGAGACCCAGTACTTC. It encodes CASSPLTGSDETQYF.

The chain couples TRBV28 to TRBJ2-7; a weak D match, TRBD1 (6 bases). CDR3 length: 12 residues. Germline loops: CDR1 MDHEN, CDR2 SYDVKM. V lost 8 bases, J lost 0 bases, and 8 bases lay in between. CDR3 amino acids: CASGGRSYEQYF. DNA of the CDR3: TGTGCCAGCGGGGGCCGCTCCTACGAGCAGTACTTC.

V gene TRBV6-6 combines with J gene TRBJ2-4, with 11 bases that match TRBD2. The CDR3 is made up of 18 amino acids. Germline V gene data show CDR1 as MNHNY and CDR2 as SVGAGI (reference sequence). The ends lost 6 bases at V and 1 base at J; junction bases unmatched: 11. As DNA, the CDR3 is TGTGCCAGCAGCCGAACTAGCGGGAGACCCCTTGCCAAAAACATTCAGTACTTC. Its protein is CASSRTSGRPLAKNIQYF.

This chain uses TRBV5-4 with TRBJ1-2; perhaps TRBD1 as D (6 bases). The CDR3 spans 16 residues. V was pared by 4 bases and J by 3 bases, with 19 bases between. Germline CDR1 is SGHNT and CDR2 is YYREEE (reference sequence). The CDR3 sequence is CASSTGQTDTHYGYTF. The DNA for the CDR3 is TGTGCCAGCAGCACCGGACAGACAGATACGCACTATGGCTACACCTTC.

The rearrangement links TRBV6-1 to TRBJ2-3; 11 nucleotides agree with TRBD2. The germline V gene encodes CDR1 MNHNS and CDR2 SASEGT. The CDR3 contains 18 residues. The junction had 9 bases not matched to a gene; V was cut back by 4 bases and J by 0 bases. The CDR3 region is CASSALAGGPRSTDTQYF. CDR3 bases: TGTGCCAGCAGTGCGTTAGCGGGAGGGCCTCGTAGCACAGATACGCAGTATTTT.

The chain recombines TRBV7-8 with TRBJ2-3, with 10 nucleotides matching TRBD2. Trimming took 5 bases from V and 6 from J; bases not matched to a gene: 11. Germline V gene data show CDR1 as SGHVS and CDR2 as FQNEAQ. The CDR3 runs to 16 residues. CDR3 sequence: CASSLPGLAFLDTQYF. The CDR3 region has the DNA TGTGCCAGCAGCCTTCCGGGACTAGCGTTTCTTGATACGCAGTATTTT.

V is TRBV14 and J is TRBJ2-1, with TRBD2 identical over 14 bases. Trimming removed 4 bases from V and 7 bases from J; junction bases left unmatched: 3. Germline-derived CDR1 and CDR2 are SGHDN and FVKESK. This CDR3 has 15 amino acids. The CDR3 sequence is CASSPWTSGRNEQFF. The CDR3 nucleotides are TGTGCCAGCAGCCCATGGACTAGCGGGAGGAATGAGCAGTTCTTC.

The gene calls are TRBV7-9 and TRBJ2-5, with D perhaps matching TRBD2 (5 bases). The CDR3 length is 14 residues. CDR1 and CDR2 (germline): SEHNR, FQNEAQ (reference sequence). V lost 3 bases, J lost 5 bases, and 13 bases lay in between. CDR3 amino acids: CASSFGTVAETQYF. Here the CDR3 DNA reads TGTGCCAGCAGCTTCGGCACAGTAGCGGAGACCCAGTACTTC.

The chain has TRBV29-1 and TRBJ1-2, with 10 bases fitting TRBD1. Germline lookup yields CDR1 SQVTM and CDR2 ANQGSEA. The CDR3 is 13 residues long. V dropped 6 bases and J dropped 6; count of bases not matched to a gene: 7. Here the CDR3 reads CSVPDRGLDGYTF. The CDR3 DNA reads TGCAGCGTCCCCGACAGGGGGCTAGATGGCTACACCTTC.